A single sample is the source of the 23 T cell receptor beta chains below, sequenced in a study of identical twins. TCRdb analysed the 5' RACE reads with MiXCR anew, one entry per CDR3 protein. Of roughly 690,000 distinct CDR3 sequences listed, less than 7% are singletons. Sequenced input: naive T cells sorted from blood. Receptors originate from a man aged 18 to 35 in good health.

Ten or more counts support this clonotype. The genes are TRBV20-1 and TRBJ2-1; D possibly corresponds to TRBD2 (5 bases). The V gene's germline CDR1 is DFQATT and CDR2 SNEGSKA (reference sequence). The CDR3 has 14 residues. The ends were cut back, 4 bases at V and 0 bases at J, with 10 bases in the middle. The CDR3 DNA sequence: TGCAGTGCTACTGACTATAGCTCCTACAATGAGCAGTTCTTC. Its protein product is CSATDYSSYNEQFF.

This clonotype occurred a few times. The chain carries TRBV3-1 and TRBJ2-5, with 9 bases aligning to TRBD2. Trimming took 3 bases from V and 4 from J; bases not matched to a gene: 9. This CDR3 region has 16 residues. The germline gives CDR1 LGHDT, CDR2 YNNKEL (reference sequence). The CDR3 spells CASSHLAGARAETQYF. CDR3 DNA sequence: TGTGCCAGCAGCCACTTAGCGGGAGCTCGGGCAGAGACCCAGTACTTC.

In this sample, this clonotype turned up a few times. The chain combines TRBV7-2 with TRBJ2-3; D ambiguous. Germline V gene data show CDR1 as SGHTA and CDR2 as FQGNSA. There are 14 residues in the CDR3. The V end lost 1 base, the J end lost 4 bases, and 9 bases lay between the germline ends. This CDR3 reads CASSLDAASDTQYF. CDR3 DNA: TGTGCCAGCAGCTTAGATGCGGCTTCAGATACGCAGTATTTT.

In this sample, this clonotype turned up many times. The V gene is TRBV6-5, the J gene TRBJ2-3, with 7 bases lining up with TRBD2. Germline V gene sequence: CDR1 MNHEY, CDR2 SVGAGI. J was trimmed by 6 bases and V by 1 base; bases with no gene match: 7. CDR3 length: 15 residues. The DNA of the CDR3 is TGTGCCAGCAGTTACTTTGCGGGAGTTGCTGATACGCAGTATTTT. Its protein product is CASSYFAGVADTQYF.

There are many counts of this clonotype. The chain couples TRBV27 to TRBJ2-7; D tentatively fits TRBD1 or TRBD2 (6 bases each). The ends were cut back, 4 bases at V and 0 bases at J, with 16 bases in the middle. Germline CDR1 reads MNHEY; CDR2 reads SMNVEV (reference sequence). The CDR3 has 16 amino acids. The CDR3, as DNA: TGTGCCAGCAGTTCCCGAGGGGGGTATAGCTCCTACGAGCAGTACGTC. Translating it yields CASSSRGGYSSYEQYV.

V and J are TRBV7-3 and TRBJ2-1; 7 nucleotides align to TRBD2. Trimming took 0 bases from V and 4 from J; bases not matched to a gene: 3. CDR3 length: 15 amino acids. In germline, CDR1 is SGHTA, CDR2 FQGTGA. The CDR3 here is CASSLTWTRYNEQFF. CDR3 nucleotide sequence: TGTGCCAGCAGCTTAACGTGGACTAGGTACAATGAGCAGTTCTTC.

The genes are TRBV12-3 or TRBV12-4 and TRBJ1-5, with D maybe TRBD1 (6 bases). V lost 6 bases, J lost 4 bases, and 19 bases lay in between. The CDR3 consists of 16 residues. The CDR3 protein is CASRRGEDRRNQPQHF. DNA of the CDR3: TGTGCCAGCAGACGAGGGGAGGACAGAAGGAATCAGCCCCAGCATTTT.

This clonotype was observed at least ten times. The chain has TRBV20-1 and TRBJ2-3, with no clear D. V was cut by 6 bases and J by 0 bases, with 10 bases left in between. Per germline, CDR1 DFQATT and CDR2 SNEGSKA (reference sequence). The CDR3 totals 13 residues. CDR3 nucleotide sequence: TGCAGTGCCGTAGCACAGAGCACAGATACGCAGTATTTT. Protein: CSAVAQSTDTQYF.

The chain joins TRBV12-5 to TRBJ1-2; D ambiguous. The CDR3 consists of 12 residues. The V end lost 7 bases, the J end lost 5 bases, and 11 bases lay between the germline ends. In germline, CDR1 is LGHNT, CDR2 FRNRAP. CDR3 bases: TGTGCTAGTGCCAGAGATCCTTATGGCTACACCTTC. It translates to CASARDPYGYTF.

This clonotype turned up a few times. This rearrangement joins TRBV7-2 to TRBJ2-3; TRBD2 matches at 10 bases. Trimming took 5 bases from V and 3 from J; bases not matched to a gene: 8. Looked up from germline, CDR1 is SGHTA and CDR2 is FQGNSA. This CDR3 has 16 residues. The CDR3 DNA reads TGTGCCAGCAGCAAGGCTAGCGGGAGTGGTACAGATACGCAGTATTTT. This codes for CASSKASGSGTDTQYF.

This clonotype appeared once. Germline is not matched at one junction end, which may reflect a read error. This CDR3 is CASSQEETSGRTGTQYF. For the CDR3, the DNA is TGCGCCAGCAGCCAAGAAGAGACTAGCGGACGCACAGGTACGCAGTATTTT. The V and J genes are TRBV4-1 and TRBJ2-3; TRBD2 matches at 9 bases. Germline V CDR1 and CDR2: MGHRA, YSYEKL. The CDR3 length is 17 residues.

This clonotype was seen more than once but under ten times. The chain is built from TRBV29-1 and TRBJ2-7; 9 bases line up with TRBD2. Germline V gives CDR1 SQVTM, CDR2 ANQGSEA. This CDR3 contains 14 residues. The junction had 4 bases not matched to a gene; V was cut back by 4 bases and J by 0 bases. CDR3 bases: TGCAGCGTTGTTAGGCGGGAGGGCTCCTACGAGCAGTACTTC. Amino acids: CSVVRREGSYEQYF.

In this sample, this clonotype turned up many times. The chain is built from TRBV5-5 and TRBJ2-3; D remains ambiguous. Germline CDR1 is SGHKS and CDR2 is YYEKEE (reference sequence). The ends were cut back, 4 bases at V and 0 bases at J, with 6 bases in the middle. The CDR3 has 13 residues. CDR3 DNA: TGTGCCAGCAGCAGGTCTAGCACAGATACGCAGTATTTT. Amino acids: CASSRSSTDTQYF.

V and J are TRBV25-1 and TRBJ2-7; the D gene is possibly TRBD2 (5 bases). Germline V gives CDR1 MGHDK, CDR2 SYGVNS. The CDR3 has 11 amino acids. V was shortened by 4 bases and J by 13 bases, with 14 bases between the two germline ends. The CDR3 coding sequence is TGTGCCAGCAGTGCCAGAGGAGGACCATACTTC. Translation: CASSARGGPYF.

J is TRBJ2-5 and V is TRBV11-2; D possibly uses TRBD1 or TRBD2 (6 bases each). V lost 3 bases, J lost 5 bases, and 16 bases lay in between. Germline V gives CDR1 SGHAT, CDR2 FQNNGV. This CDR3 is 15 amino acids long. The CDR3 region is CASSLRRGDGETQYF. The DNA for the CDR3 is TGTGCCAGCAGCTTGCGGAGGGGGGATGGCGAGACCCAGTACTTC.

This clonotype was observed many times. The CDR3 bases are TGCAGTGCTAGAGGGCGGGCGGGAAGTTACGAGCAGTACTTC. It specifies CSARGRAGSYEQYF. The rearrangement joins TRBV20-1 to TRBJ2-7, with a weak D call TRBD2 (6 bases). The CDR3 has 14 amino acids. V lost 1 base and J 4 bases, leaving 14 bases between the germline ends. Germline-derived CDR1 and CDR2 are DFQATT and SNEGSKA (reference sequence).

This clonotype was seen only a few times. J is TRBJ1-4 and V is TRBV5-1; D ambiguous. The V gene lost 0 bases and the J gene lost 0 bases, with 9 bases spanning the gap. Germline CDR1 is SGHRS and CDR2 is YFSETQ. CDR3 length: 16 amino acids. The CDR3 protein is CASSLDPLATNEKLFF. DNA of the CDR3: TGCGCCAGCAGCTTGGATCCTCTTGCAACTAATGAAAAACTGTTTTTT.

This chain connects TRBV20-1 to TRBJ1-1; unclear D gene. V was pared by 3 bases and J by 3 bases, with 14 bases between. Per germline, CDR1 DFQATT and CDR2 SNEGSKA (reference sequence). The CDR3 sequence is 14 residues long. CDR3 loop: CSASRFGVDTEAFF. In DNA, the CDR3 is TGCAGTGCTAGTAGGTTCGGGGTGGACACTGAAGCTTTCTTT.

This clonotype was seen at least ten times. The chain uses TRBV21-1 and TRBJ2-3; the table calls TRBD1, which could not be checked here. TRBV21-1 is a listed pseudogene. This CDR3 spans 13 amino acids. The CDR3 DNA follows: TGTGCCAGCAGAGCCCGGGTGGCAGATACGCAGTATTTT. Translation: CASRARVADTQYF.

Here the CDR3 reads CASSPSGPSAYGYTF. DNA of the CDR3: TGTGCCAGCAGCCCGTCGGGACCTAGCGCCTATGGCTACACCTTC. The chain carries TRBV11-2 and TRBJ1-2; D may be TRBD1 (5 bases). Trimming took 5 bases from V and 4 from J, leaving 17 bases between them. Germline values: CDR1 SGHAT, CDR2 FQNNGV. The CDR3 loop spans 15 amino acids.

This clonotype came up many times. The chain couples TRBV20-1 to TRBJ1-4; possibly TRBD1 for D (6 bases). V was shortened by 7 bases and J by 2 bases, with 11 bases between the two germline ends. In germline, CDR1 is DFQATT, CDR2 SNEGSKA (reference sequence). CDR3 length: 13 residues. The DNA for the CDR3 is TGCAGTGTTACAGGGTCGACTAATGAAAAACTGTTTTTT. Encoded protein: CSVTGSTNEKLFF.

This clonotype was seen more than once but under ten times. The J gene is TRBJ2-1, the V gene TRBV20-1; 8 bases line up with TRBD2. The CDR3 contains 13 residues. Germline V gene sequence: CDR1 DFQATT, CDR2 SNEGSKA (reference sequence). Trimming cost V 5 bases and J 4 bases; bases outside gene matches: 4. The CDR3 DNA reads TGCAGTGCTCCTAGCGGGTATTACAATGAGCAGTTCTTC. Protein: CSAPSGYYNEQFF.

V is TRBV9 and J is TRBJ2-3; no reliable D call. Germline assignment: CDR1 SGDLS and CDR2 YYNGEE. This CDR3 has 16 amino acids. V lost 6 bases and J lost 6, with 23 bases in between. CDR3 nucleotide sequence: TGTGCCAGCACCGGACCCAACCACGCCTCCACGGATACGCAGTATTTT. Translated: CASTGPNHASTDTQYF.